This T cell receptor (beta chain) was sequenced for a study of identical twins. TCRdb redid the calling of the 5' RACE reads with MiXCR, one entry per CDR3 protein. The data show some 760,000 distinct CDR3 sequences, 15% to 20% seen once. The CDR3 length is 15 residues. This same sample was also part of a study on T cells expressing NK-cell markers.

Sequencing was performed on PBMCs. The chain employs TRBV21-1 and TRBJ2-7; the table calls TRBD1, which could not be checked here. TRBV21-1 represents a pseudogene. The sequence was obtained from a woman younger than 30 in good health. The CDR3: CASSKSGQTSYEQYF. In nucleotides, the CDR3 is TGTGCCAGCAGCAAATCCGGACAGACCTCCTACGAGCAGTACTTC.